Listed here is a single T cell receptor beta chain. Its target is not known. The source of the sample is a study of identical twins. The CDR3 is 13 amino acids. Germline loops: CDR1 LGHNA, CDR2 YNFKEQ. V lost 4 bases to trimming and J lost 3 bases, with 10 bases between them. General observations from the study: Twins shared beta out-of-frame sequences in excess, but this excess was weaker. Analyses based on zero insertions could be partly confounded by invariant MAIT and iNKT cells.

Using its own MiXCR run on the 5' RACE reads, TCRdb lists one record per CDR3 protein. The sample yields hundreds of thousands of distinct CDR3 sequences, around 8.6% seen once. The same sample was also used in a study of yellow fever vaccine responses in identical twins.

This receptor was obtained from a woman aged 18-29 years in good health. The sample taken for sequencing was PBMCs. The chain combines TRBV4-2 with TRBJ2-7; D gene ambiguous. The CDR3 loop is CASSPALDYEQYF. Here the CDR3 DNA reads TGTGCCAGCAGCCCAGCCCTTGACTACGAGCAGTACTTC.